This T cell receptor beta chain was found in a study of blood T cell repertoires in COVID-19. Across the study: Specimens from acute and convalescent COVID-19 originated in the United States, Italy and Spain.

The protocol was immunoSEQ multiplex PCR, while the TCRdb copy is restricted to in-frame clones and leaves out a portion. The sample includes 250,000 to 300,000 clones, 90% to 95% of them seen just once. The germline V gene has CDR1 SEHNR and CDR2 FQNEAQ (reference sequence). Unmatched junction bases numbered 10, after V lost 5 bases and J lost 8 bases. The CDR3 loop spans 14 amino acids. Participants spanned ages about 18 to 89 years and resided in over 20 US areas. Cohort allocation depended upon clinical history that participants reported. The specimen was PBMCs or T cells enriched from blood (not recorded which). The clonotype originates from a human donor in a cohort exposed to, infected with or recovered from COVID-19 (not recorded which). The donor label of this sample is uncertain. This chain links TRBV7-9 with TRBJ1-2; TRBD1 aligns across 8 bases. The CDR3 is CASSPGLTGAGYTF. The CDR3 DNA reads as TGTGCCAGCAGCCCGGGTTTGACAGGGGCCGGCTACACCTTC.